Listed below are T cell receptor beta chains from one sample, sequenced in a study of blood T cells in healthy people across ages. From the 5' RACE reads, TCRdb called clonotypes with MiXCR, one entry per CDR3 protein. Of hundreds of thousands of distinct CDR3 sequences listed, 49% were seen once; the top ten hold approximately 32%. Specimen: blood. The receptor set was obtained from a woman aged 55 to 70 in good health. CDR3s include the opening cysteine and the closing phenylalanine or tryptophan. D genes are given only for firm matches. For some rows the clone size is stated as once, few or many, or as a class when expanded; others skip it.

>-|TRBJ1-4|TRBV7-9|-
CASSAQATNEKLFF
TGTGCCAGCAGCGCCCAGGCAACTAATGAAAAACTGTTTTTT
>-|TRBJ2-3|TRBV20-1|few
CSARRTMQSDTQYF
TGCAGTGCTAGACGGACCATGCAGAGTGATACGCAGTATTTT
>-|TRBJ1-5|TRBV29-1|few
CSVGTWDQPQHF
TGCAGCGTTGGTACCTGGGATCAGCCCCAGCATTTT
>TRBD1|TRBJ1-6|TRBV7-2|few
CASSSYRDSYNSPLHF
TGTGCCAGCAGCTCATACCGGGACAGTTATAATTCACCCCTCCACTTT
>-|TRBJ2-6|TRBV4-3|once
CASSQAPWESGANALTF
TGCGCCAGCAGCCAAGCTCCGTGGGAATCTGGGGCCAACGCCCTGACTTTC
>TRBD1|TRBJ2-7|TRBV14|-
CASSPGPGQGASYEQYF
TGTGCCAGCAGCCCCGGTCCGGGACAGGGGGCGTCCTACGAGCAGTACTTC
>-|TRBJ2-4|TRBV15|few
CATSRDRPKNIQYF
TGTGCCACCAGCAGAGATCGACCCAAAAACATTCAGTACTTC
>-|TRBJ2-3|TRBV7-3|few
CASSVGGATDTQYF
TGTGCCAGCAGCGTGGGGGGGGCCACAGATACGCAGTATTTT
>-|TRBJ1-1|TRBV25-1|-
CASSEIGGGRGTEAFF
TGTGCCAGTAGTGAAATAGGGGGGGGGAGGGGCACTGAAGCTTTCTTT
>-|TRBJ1-2|TRBV29-1|-
CSATQGGGYGYTF
TGCAGCGCCACACAGGGAGGAGGCTATGGCTACACCTTC
>-|TRBJ2-5|TRBV2|few
CASSHGTLEETQYF
TGTGCCAGCAGTCATGGGACCCTCGAGGAGACCCAGTACTTC
>-|TRBJ2-3|TRBV7-2|-
CASRPTSAGTDTQYF
TGTGCCAGCAGACCTACTAGTGCCGGCACAGATACGCAGTATTTT
>TRBD1|TRBJ2-7|TRBV28|few
CASTHRGSGEQYF
TGTGCCAGCACGCACAGGGGAAGTGGCGAGCAGTACTTC
>TRBD1|TRBJ2-5|TRBV7-9|-
CASSSGQGEETQYF
TGTGCCAGCAGCTCCGGACAGGGCGAAGAGACCCAGTACTTC
>-|TRBJ2-7|TRBV29-1|-
CSVLGGVSGYEQYF
TGCAGCGTTCTCGGAGGGGTCTCTGGCTACGAGCAGTACTTC
>-|TRBJ1-2|TRBV3-1|few
CASSQELARTVGGYTF
TGTGCCAGCAGCCAAGAGCTCGCTCGGACCGTCGGGGGCTACACCTTC
>TRBD2|TRBJ2-7|TRBV14|-
CASSWTSNSYEQYF
TGTGCCAGCAGCTGGACTAGCAATTCCTACGAGCAGTACTTC
>TRBD1|TRBJ2-3|TRBV7-2|-
CASSRGTGPTLDTQYF
TGTGCCAGCAGCCGAGGGACAGGGCCTACCTTGGATACGCAGTATTTT
>TRBD2|TRBJ2-7|TRBV4-1|few
CASSQLTSGNRYEQYF
TGCGCCAGCAGCCAATTGACTAGCGGGAATCGTTACGAGCAGTACTTC
>-|TRBJ2-1|TRBV20-1|few
CSARDRGQDPNEQFF
TGCAGTGCTAGAGATCGAGGTCAGGACCCCAATGAGCAGTTCTTC
>TRBD2|TRBJ2-5|TRBV28|-
CASSSGLAGDHNEQYF
TGTGCCAGCAGTTCCGGACTAGCGGGAGACCACAATGAGCAGTACTTC
>-|TRBJ2-7|TRBV6-2/TRBV6-3|few
CASSYGGASYEQYF
TGTGCCAGCAGTTACGGTGGGGCCTCCTACGAGCAGTACTTC
>TRBD1|TRBJ1-2|TRBV7-2|-
CASSPGTGVNGYTF
TGTGCCAGCAGTCCAGGGACAGGGGTGAATGGCTACACCTTC
>-|TRBJ1-5|TRBV20-1|-
CSAREAGQPQHF
TGCAGTGCTAGAGAAGCGGGGCAGCCCCAGCATTTT
>-|TRBJ1-6|TRBV20-1|few
CSARVVSYNSPLHF
TGCAGTGCTAGAGTAGTGTCCTATAATTCACCCCTCCACTTT
>TRBD1|TRBJ1-2|TRBV6-5|many
CASSYGRGHYGYTF
TGTGCCAGCAGTTATGGGAGGGGGCACTATGGCTACACCTTC
>-|TRBJ2-3|TRBV20-1|few
CSAREARKSTDTQYF
TGCAGTGCTAGAGAAGCGCGGAAATCCACAGATACGCAGTATTTT
>-|TRBJ2-7|TRBV7-2|-
CASSFRDSRNLYEQYF
TGTGCCAGCAGCTTTCGTGACAGCCGGAACCTCTACGAGCAGTACTTC
>TRBD2|TRBJ2-7|TRBV7-9|-
CASSYGGTGRLTYNEQYF
TGTGCCAGCAGCTATGGGGGGACCGGGAGGCTCACCTACAATGAGCAGTACTTC
>-|TRBJ2-7|TRBV7-3|few
CASSISDTSYEQYF
TGTGCCAGCAGCATATCGGACACCTCCTACGAGCAGTACTTC
>-|TRBJ1-2|TRBV27|-
CASRTPYYGYTF
TGTGCCAGCAGGACACCTTACTATGGCTACACCTTC
>-|TRBJ2-5|TRBV4-3|-
CASSQERDSIYEQYF
TGCGCCAGCAGCCAAGAAAGGGACTCGATATATGAGCAGTACTTC
>TRBD2|TRBJ2-5|TRBV7-9|-
CASSKPGTSHHEQYF
TGTGCCAGCAGCAAGCCCGGGACTAGTCATCATGAGCAGTACTTC
>-|TRBJ2-7|TRBV10-3|-
CAIKALSTQYF
TGTGCCATCAAGGCCCTAAGTACCCAGTACTTC
>-|TRBJ2-3|TRBV28|many
CASSPSGTDTQYF
TGCGCCAGCAGCCCTAGCGGCACAGATACGCAGTATTTT
>TRBD1|TRBJ1-6|TRBV4-2|few
CASSSGGSPLHF
TGTGCCAGCAGCTCAGGGGGTTCACCCCTCCACTTT
>-|TRBJ2-5|TRBV20-1|-
CSVATGDSETQYF
TGCAGTGTCGCAACCGGGGACTCGGAGACCCAGTACTTC
>-|TRBJ2-6|TRBV2|-
CASTGASRPSEANVLTF
TGTGCCAGCACAGGGGCGTCCCGCCCCTCTGAGGCCAACGTCCTGACTTTC
>TRBD2|TRBJ2-1|TRBV30|few
CAWRGLAGNEQFF
TGTGCCTGGAGGGGACTAGCGGGGAATGAGCAGTTCTTC
>TRBD2|TRBJ2-2|TRBV7-9|-
CAISLLAGGELFF
TGTGCCATCAGCTTACTGGCGGGAGGTGAGCTGTTTTTT
>-|TRBJ2-7|TRBV30|-
CAWSVGSGAYYEQYF
TGTGCCTGGAGTGTGGGTTCCGGGGCCTACTACGAGCAGTACTTC